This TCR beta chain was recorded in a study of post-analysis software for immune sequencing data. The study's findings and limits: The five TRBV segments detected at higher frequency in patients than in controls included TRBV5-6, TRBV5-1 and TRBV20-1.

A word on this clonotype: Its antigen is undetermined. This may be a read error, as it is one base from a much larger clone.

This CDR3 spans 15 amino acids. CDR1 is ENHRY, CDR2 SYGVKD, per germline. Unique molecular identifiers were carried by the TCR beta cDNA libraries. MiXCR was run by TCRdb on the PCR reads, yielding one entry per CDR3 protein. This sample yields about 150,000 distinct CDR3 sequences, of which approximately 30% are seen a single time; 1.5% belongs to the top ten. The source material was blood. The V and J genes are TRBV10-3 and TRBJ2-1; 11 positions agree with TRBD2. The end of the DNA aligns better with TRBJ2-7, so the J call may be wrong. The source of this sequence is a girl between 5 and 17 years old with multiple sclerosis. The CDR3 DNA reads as TGTGCCATCAGGACGACTAGCGGGATGGACAATGAGCAGTACTTC. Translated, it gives CAIRTTSGMDNEQYF.